Ten or more counts support the clone carrying this T cell receptor (beta chain). Its specificity is not known. The junction had 10 bases not matched to a gene; V was cut back by 5 bases and J by 6 bases. This CDR3 region has 14 residues. In germline, CDR1 is KGHSH, CDR2 LQKENI. The data were obtained in a study of T-cell memory formation after mild COVID-19. Findings and limits, study-wide: That cross-reactive memory joined was suggested by some responding clones appearing in pre-infection memory. Whether second-wave clones peaking at day 37 were SARS-CoV-2 specific went unconfirmed. CD4+ contracting clones lay mainly in CM and EM, CD8+ ones in EMRA.

MiXCR, run by TCRdb on the 5' RACE reads, gives a single entry per CDR3 protein. Here the sample spans tens of thousands of distinct CDR3 sequences, over 6.5% being singletons. Sequencing input: PBMCs or a T cell subset sorted from them (not recorded which). This chain joins TRBV18 and TRBJ2-7, with 7 bases matching TRBD1. The sequence came from an adult who had mild COVID-19 (a few samples of this study predate the infection). Cell type and time point are not known. The CDR3 region is CASSKAGGLLEQYF. DNA of the CDR3: TGTGCCAGCTCAAAGGCAGGGGGTCTCCTCGAGCAGTACTTC.